One and the same sample provided the 3 T cell receptor beta chains below, sequenced in a study of T cells in Graves' hyperthyroidism and ophthalmopathy. Authors of the study amplified TCR beta CDR3 regions from RNA transcripts. The HTBI primer set served for first-round RT-PCR of the TCR CDR3. TCRdb reprocessed the multiplex PCR reads with MiXCR, giving one entry per CDR3 protein. The sample shows about 300,000 distinct CDR3 sequences, roughly a fifth of them seen only once. Material: blood. These receptors were obtained from a man aged 50 to 60 with Graves' ophthalmopathy.

In this sample, this clonotype turned up many times. CDR3 in amino acids: CASSLSLGATSGNTIYF. Written as DNA, the CDR3 is TGTGCCAGCAGTTTATCGTTAGGGGCGACCTCTGGAAACACCATATATTTT. V is TRBV28 and J is TRBJ1-3, with D maybe TRBD1 (5 bases). This CDR3 spans 17 amino acids. With 1 base removed from V and 0 bases from J, the gap between germline ends came to 13 bases. CDR1 is MDHEN, CDR2 SYDVKM, per germline. The full variable domain, rest sourced from reference TRBV28 and TRBJ1-3, is DVKVTQSSRYLVKRTGEKVFLECVQDMDHENMFWYRQDPGLGLRLIYFSYDVKMKEKGDIPEGYSVSREKKERFSLILESASTNQTSMYLCASSLSLGATSGNTIYFGEGSWLTVV.

The sample holds many counts of this clonotype. V usage is TRBV3-1 and J usage is TRBJ1-5, with TRBD1 matching 7 bases. J lost 4 bases, V lost 7 bases, and 7 bases had no gene match. CDR1 and CDR2 from the germline V gene are LGHDT and YNNKEL (reference sequence). The length of the CDR3 is 14 residues. The CDR3 DNA sequence: TGTGCCAGCAACCAGGGGGGGTTAAATCAGCCCCAGCATTTT. Translation gives CASNQGGLNQPQHF.

This clonotype was recorded many times. This chain connects TRBV11-1 to TRBJ2-5, with 8 bases fitting TRBD1. After removal of 4 bases from V and 3 bases from J, the junction contained 7 bases not matched to a gene. Germline loops: CDR1 SGHAT, CDR2 FQDESV (reference sequence). CDR3 size: 15 residues. The CDR3 reads CASSSPGTGKETQYF. For the CDR3, the DNA is TGTGCCAGCAGCTCCCCCGGGACAGGAAAAGAGACCCAGTACTTC.